What follows are 31 T cell receptor beta chains derived from one specimen sequenced in a study of T-cell reconstitution after alpha-beta-depleted transplantation in children. During its preparation, the TCRbeta library received unique molecular identifiers. TCRdb fed the PCR reads into MiXCR, producing one record per CDR3 protein. The top ten clones hold less than 15% of a sample with around 580,000 distinct CDR3 sequences, 23% of them seen once. Specimen: PBMCs, mostly from graft donor cells, collected 360 days after TCRalphabeta/CD19-depleted stem cell transplant. Source of these receptors: a boy under two years old who had a stem cell transplant for acute myeloid leukemia, so the T cells may come from the graft donor.

This clonotype was picked up a small number of times. The CDR3 spells CAIRDREWSPLHF. CDR3 DNA sequence: TGTGCCATCCGGGACAGGGAATGGTCACCCCTCCACTTT. The chain recombines TRBV6-4 with TRBJ1-6; 9 nucleotides line up with TRBD1. CDR3 length: 13 amino acids. Losses at the gene ends were 10 bases for V and 10 bases for J; bases not matched to a gene: 8. CDR1 is MRHNA and CDR2 is SNTAGT in the germline V gene.

This clonotype was picked up many times. This chain uses TRBV29-1 with TRBJ2-1; 12 positions agree with TRBD1. With 8 bases clipped from V and 7 bases from J, the junction kept 6 bases outside the gene matches. This CDR3 region has 13 residues. CDR1 and CDR2 from the germline V gene are SQVTM and ANQGSEA. The CDR3 is CSFSGQGANEQFF. The CDR3 DNA reads as TGCAGCTTCTCGGGACAGGGGGCAAATGAGCAGTTCTTC.

CDR3 sequence reads: CSAPRQERNSPLHF. In DNA, the CDR3 is TGCAGTGCTCCACGACAGGAACGGAATTCACCCCTCCACTTT. V gene TRBV20-1 combines with J gene TRBJ1-6; the D gene is possibly TRBD1 (6 bases). This CDR3 is 14 amino acids long. V was shortened by 5 bases and J by 7 bases, with 15 bases between the two germline ends. The germline CDR1 and CDR2 sequences are DFQATT and SNEGSKA (reference sequence).

This clonotype was observed a handful of times. V is TRBV12-3 or TRBV12-4 and J is TRBJ2-2, with D unresolved. V was shortened by 8 bases and J by 2 bases, with 15 bases between the two germline ends. There are 15 residues in the CDR3. The CDR3 nucleotides read TGTGCCAGCTCAAGGGCGACTTTTAACACCGGGGAGCTGTTTTTT. The encoded protein is CASSRATFNTGELFF.

This clonotype was picked up many times. This rearrangement joins TRBV29-1 to TRBJ2-1; D perhaps matches TRBD2 (6 bases). The germline V and J ends were trimmed by 2 bases and 0 bases, with 20 bases remaining between them. The CDR3 runs to 18 residues. Germline-derived CDR1 and CDR2 are SQVTM and ANQGSEA. This CDR3 reads CSVESRGSSQSSYNEQFF. The CDR3 region has the DNA TGCAGCGTTGAATCCCGGGGGAGCTCCCAGAGCTCCTACAATGAGCAGTTCTTC.

This clonotype came up a few times. V and J are TRBV7-2 and TRBJ1-4; D perhaps matches TRBD1 (6 bases). The CDR3 has 15 amino acids. V lost 5 bases and J lost 5, with 15 bases in between. Germline V gene sequence: CDR1 SGHTA, CDR2 FQGNSA. The CDR3 here is CASSAIDRQNEKLFF. The CDR3 DNA reads as TGTGCCAGCAGCGCGATAGACAGGCAAAATGAAAAACTGTTTTTT.

This clonotype came up a few times. J is TRBJ2-1 and V is TRBV5-1; D remains ambiguous. The CDR3 extends over 13 amino acids. The germline gives CDR1 SGHRS, CDR2 YFSETQ. Trimming stripped 2 bases from V and 6 bases from J, with 9 bases between. The CDR3 sequence: CASSFVMGNEQFF. CDR3 sequence (DNA): TGCGCCAGCAGCTTTGTAATGGGCAATGAGCAGTTCTTC.

This clonotype has only a few counts. The chain joins TRBV12-3 or TRBV12-4 to TRBJ2-7, with 11 bases lining up with TRBD1. Trimming cost V 7 bases and J 3 bases; bases outside gene matches: 14. The CDR3 covers 17 residues. As DNA, the CDR3 is TGTGCCAGCACCCTAGGGTTGGGGACAGGGGGATTCTACGAGCAGTACGTC. Translation gives CASTLGLGTGGFYEQYV.

As concerns this clonotype: A read error is likely, as this CDR3 ends without the conserved phenylalanine or tryptophan. The V and J genes are TRBV6-5 and TRBJ2-5; the match to TRBD2 covers 7 bases. The germline V gene encodes CDR1 MNHEY and CDR2 SVGAGI. The V gene end was trimmed by 0 bases and the J gene end by 7 bases; junction bases not matched to a gene: 8. The CDR3 extends over 15 amino acids. The CDR3 DNA is TGTGCCAGCAGTTACTCCCTAGCGGCCTCCGGGACCCAGTACTTG. Translated: CASSYSLAASGTQYL.

V usage is TRBV6-4 and J usage is TRBJ2-1, with D perhaps TRBD1 (5 bases). This CDR3 has 15 residues. Germline-derived CDR1 and CDR2 are MRHNA and SNTAGT. Trimming shortened V by 8 bases and J by 4 bases, and 18 bases separated the two germline ends. The CDR3 nucleotides read TGTGCCAGCGGGGCGACTGGAACCACTTACAATGAGCAGTTCTTC. Its protein product is CASGATGTTYNEQFF.

The genes are TRBV7-2 and TRBJ2-1; 8 bases match TRBD2. V shed 4 bases, J shed 6 bases, and the junction held 8 bases outside the gene matches. CDR3 length: 15 amino acids. Germline values: CDR1 SGHTA, CDR2 FQGNSA. The CDR3 coding sequence is TGTGCCAGCAGCTCAAGCGGGGGCTCGTTCAATGAGCAGTTCTTC. The encoded protein is CASSSSGGSFNEQFF.

This clonotype appeared many times. The rearrangement joins TRBV4-3 to TRBJ2-3; possibly TRBD1 for D (6 bases). Germline loops: CDR1 LGHNA, CDR2 YSLEER. V lost 1 base to trimming and J lost 5 bases, with 16 bases between them. This CDR3 comprises 16 residues. CDR3 nucleotide sequence: TGCGCCAGCAGCCAAGTGCCCAGGGACACCCGAGATACGCAGTATTTT. Its protein is CASSQVPRDTRDTQYF.

The CDR3 loop reads CASSQTGRGTEAFF. The CDR3 DNA is TGTGCCAGCAGCCAGACAGGGCGAGGCACTGAAGCTTTCTTT. V usage is TRBV6-1 and J usage is TRBJ1-1, with 7 bases that match TRBD1. Germline V gene lookup returns CDR1 MNHNS and CDR2 SASEGT. V was pared by 6 bases and J by 4 bases, with 8 bases of the junction left unmatched. This CDR3 is built from 14 residues.

This rearrangement joins TRBV4-1 to TRBJ2-2; 7 bases map to TRBD1. J lost 0 bases, V lost 5 bases, and 6 bases had no gene match. Per the germline V gene, CDR1 is MGHRA and CDR2 is YSYEKL. The CDR3 consists of 16 residues. The CDR3 region has the DNA TGCGCCAGCAGCTCTACAGGGGAAGCGAACACCGGGGAGCTGTTTTTT. Translating gives CASSSTGEANTGELFF.

This chain uses TRBV20-1 with TRBJ2-2; D call uncertain. The CDR3 covers 15 residues. Germline lookup yields CDR1 DFQATT and CDR2 SNEGSKA (reference sequence). V was pared by 0 bases and J by 1 base, with 9 bases between. This CDR3 reads CSARDLRKNTGELFF. CDR3 sequence (DNA): TGCAGTGCTAGAGATCTGCGGAAGAACACCGGGGAGCTGTTTTTT.

The chain joins TRBV20-1 to TRBJ2-2; the D gene is possibly TRBD1 (5 bases). The germline V and J ends were trimmed by 6 bases and 5 bases, with 16 bases remaining between them. The length of the CDR3 is 14 residues. In germline, CDR1 is DFQATT, CDR2 SNEGSKA (reference sequence). CDR3 in DNA: TGCAGTGCCCCCGGACAAACCACGACCGGGGAGCTGTTTTTT. This gives the protein CSAPGQTTTGELFF.

This clonotype occurred a few times. The genes are TRBV29-1 and TRBJ2-3, with D perhaps TRBD1 or TRBD2 (5 bases each). Germline lookup yields CDR1 SQVTM and CDR2 ANQGSEA. CDR3 size: 13 residues. The ends were cut back, 6 bases at V and 2 bases at J, with 12 bases in the middle. Written as DNA, the CDR3 is TGCAGCGTCGGTCGGGACCTCACAGATACGCAGTATTTT. It codes for CSVGRDLTDTQYF.

This clonotype turned up a few times. This chain connects TRBV20-1 to TRBJ2-1; 7 bases agree with TRBD2. Trimming took 5 bases from V and 6 from J; bases not matched to a gene: 4. The V gene's germline CDR1 is DFQATT and CDR2 SNEGSKA (reference sequence). CDR3 length: 12 amino acids. The CDR3 sequence is CSAWGGGNEQFF. CDR3 nucleotide sequence: TGCAGTGCTTGGGGGGGGGGCAATGAGCAGTTCTTC.

The V gene is TRBV11-2, the J gene TRBJ2-2; D perhaps matches TRBD1 (7 bases). V lost 6 bases and J lost 4, with 15 bases in between. The CDR3 totals 15 residues. Germline V gene data show CDR1 as SGHAT and CDR2 as FQNNGV. This chain's CDR3 is CASRSQGRSTGELFF. CDR3 DNA: TGTGCCAGCAGATCACAGGGGAGGAGCACCGGGGAGCTGTTTTTT.

This clonotype was found a few times. V usage is TRBV12-3 or TRBV12-4 and J usage is TRBJ2-3; D is perhaps TRBD2 (6 bases). This CDR3 has 14 amino acids. Deletions cut 3 bases from V and 6 bases from J, with 13 bases between. CDR3 sequence (DNA): TGTGCCAGCAGTTTCAATGGGGGGAGGGATACGCAGTATTTT. Protein product: CASSFNGGRDTQYF.

The chain carries TRBV5-5 and TRBJ2-5, with D possibly being TRBD1 (6 bases). This CDR3 has 14 residues. Germline CDR1 and CDR2: SGHKS and YYEKEE (reference sequence). V was shortened by 4 bases and J by 4 bases, with 14 bases between the two germline ends. The CDR3 nucleotides are TGTGCCAGCAGCGGAACAGGGTCGGTAGAGACCCAGTACTTC. This sequence encodes CASSGTGSVETQYF. The whole variable domain, remainder taken from reference TRBV5-5 and TRBJ2-5, is DAGVTQSPTHLIKTRGQQVTLRCSPISGHKSVSWYQQVLGQGPQFIFQYYEKEERGRGNFPDRFSARQFPNYSSELNVNALLLGDSALYLCASSGTGSVETQYFGPGTRLLVL.

This clonotype was observed a few times. The chain couples TRBV6-5 to TRBJ2-4; D ambiguous. V lost 6 bases to trimming and J lost 0 bases, with 12 bases between them. The CDR3 consists of 15 residues. The germline V gene encodes CDR1 MNHEY and CDR2 SVGAGI. CDR3 sequence (DNA): TGTGCCAGCAGGGACCCGAGGAGAGCCAAAAACATTCAGTACTTC. Its translation: CASRDPRRAKNIQYF.

This rearrangement joins TRBV27 to TRBJ2-2, with TRBD1 matching over 7 bases. In germline, CDR1 is MNHEY, CDR2 SMNVEV (reference sequence). Trimming removed 5 bases from V and 0 bases from J; junction bases left unmatched: 6. The CDR3 runs to 16 residues. CDR3 nucleotide sequence: TGTGCCAGCAGTGGACAGGTCCCCCCGAACACCGGGGAGCTGTTTTTT. Encoded protein: CASSGQVPPNTGELFF.

This clonotype came up many times. The rearrangement joins TRBV6-2 or TRBV6-3 to TRBJ1-1; TRBD1 matches at 7 bases. Germline V lookup: CDR1 MNHEY, CDR2 SVGEGT. With V trimmed by 0 bases and J by 1 base, 17 bases remained unmatched. The CDR3 contains 20 residues. The CDR3 bases are TGTGCCAGCAGTTACTCGTCAGGGGGTTGGTGGCCAGTACGGAACACTGAAGCTTTCTTT. Its translation: CASSYSSGGWWPVRNTEAFF.

This chain joins TRBV9 and TRBJ1-1, with no clear D. Germline CDR1 is SGDLS and CDR2 is YYNGEE. The germline V and J ends were trimmed by 0 bases and 3 bases, with 3 bases remaining between them. The CDR3 contains 12 residues. The CDR3: CASSVGDTEAFF. CDR3 coding DNA: TGTGCCAGCAGCGTAGGGGACACTGAAGCTTTCTTT.

The chain uses TRBV20-1 and TRBJ1-1; 9 bases are a match to TRBD1. V was pared by 4 bases and J by 0 bases, with 3 bases of the junction left unmatched. The CDR3 is made up of 14 amino acids. Germline V gene data show CDR1 as DFQATT and CDR2 as SNEGSKA (reference sequence). The CDR3 coding sequence is TGCAGTGCTACACAGGGGGCTGTGAACACTGAAGCTTTCTTT. Protein product: CSATQGAVNTEAFF.

V usage is TRBV4-2 and J usage is TRBJ1-5; the D is unclear. V was shortened by 9 bases and J by 6 bases, with 9 bases between the two germline ends. Germline V gene data show CDR1 as LGHNA and CDR2 as YNFKEQ. CDR3 length: 11 residues. The CDR3 here is CARGPGQPQHF. Written as DNA, the CDR3 is TGTGCCAGGGGCCCGGGTCAGCCCCAGCATTTT.

This clonotype was seen at least ten times. The chain's CDR3 is CATSSYEETQYF. Written as DNA, the CDR3 is TGTGCCACCTCCTCGTATGAAGAGACCCAGTACTTC. This rearrangement joins TRBV15 to TRBJ2-5, with D unresolved. Germline V CDR1 and CDR2: LNHNV, YYDKDF (reference sequence). The CDR3 has 12 amino acids. Trimming took off 8 bases at V and 3 bases at J, with 10 bases between the two ends.

The chain employs TRBV12-3 or TRBV12-4 and TRBJ2-2; D unresolved. This CDR3 spans 13 amino acids. V was cut by 4 bases and J by 4 bases, with 7 bases left in between. The CDR3 DNA reads TGTGCCAGCAGTTCGGAAGGCACCGGGGAGCTGTTTTTT. This codes for CASSSEGTGELFF.

The rearrangement joins TRBV9 to TRBJ2-1; unclear D gene. Germline assignment: CDR1 SGDLS and CDR2 YYNGEE. The ends were cut back, 4 bases at V and 5 bases at J, with 13 bases in the middle. This CDR3 region has 14 residues. The CDR3 sequence: CASSPIRADNEQFF. CDR3 nucleotide sequence: TGTGCCAGCAGCCCCATCCGGGCAGACAATGAGCAGTTCTTC.

This clonotype showed up just a few times. V gene TRBV7-2 combines with J gene TRBJ1-6; D unclear. V dropped 5 bases and J dropped 0 bases, with 2 bases sitting between them. The germline gives CDR1 SGHTA, CDR2 FQGNSA. This CDR3 contains 13 residues. The CDR3 loop is CASSDSYNSPLHF. The CDR3 region has the DNA TGTGCCAGCAGCGACTCCTATAATTCACCCCTCCACTTT.